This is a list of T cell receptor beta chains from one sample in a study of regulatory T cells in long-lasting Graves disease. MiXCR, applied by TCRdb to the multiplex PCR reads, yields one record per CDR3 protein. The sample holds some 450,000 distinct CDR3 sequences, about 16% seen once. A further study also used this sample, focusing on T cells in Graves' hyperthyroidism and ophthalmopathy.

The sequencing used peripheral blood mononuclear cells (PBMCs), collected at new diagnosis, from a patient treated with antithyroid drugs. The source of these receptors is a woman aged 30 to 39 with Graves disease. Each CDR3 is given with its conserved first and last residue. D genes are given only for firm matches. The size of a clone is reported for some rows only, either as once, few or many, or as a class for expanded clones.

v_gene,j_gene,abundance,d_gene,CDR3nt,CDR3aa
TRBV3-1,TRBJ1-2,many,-,TGTGCCAGCAGCCAAGCAGGGCGCGGCTACACCTTC,CASSQAGRGYTF
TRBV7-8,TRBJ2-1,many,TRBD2,TGTGCCAGCAGCTTTAGGGCTAGCGGGGGCGGTGAGCAGTTCTTC,CASSFRASGGGEQFF
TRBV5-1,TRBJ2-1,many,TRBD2,TGCGCCAGCAGCTTTCTAGCGGGAGGGCCCTCAAATGAGCAGTTCTTC,CASSFLAGGPSNEQFF
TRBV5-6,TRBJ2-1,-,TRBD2,TGTGCCAGCAGCCCCGGGGGACTAGCGCTGGGGGAGCTCTTC,CASSPGGLALGELF
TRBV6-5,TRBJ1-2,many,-,TGTGCCAGCAGTTACGAGACAGTTTATGGCTACACCTTC,CASSYETVYGYTF
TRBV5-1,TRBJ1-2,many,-,TGCGCCAGCAGCCCCCGGGGGGGTAGCCCCTATGGCTACACCTTC,CASSPRGGSPYGYTF
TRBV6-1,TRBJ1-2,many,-,TGTGCCAGCAGTGTTCAAGACAGGAACTATGGCTACACCTTC,CASSVQDRNYGYTF
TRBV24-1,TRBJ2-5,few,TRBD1,TGTGCCACCAGTGCGAGGACAGGGGGCGTTGAGACCCAGTACTTC,CATSARTGGVETQYF
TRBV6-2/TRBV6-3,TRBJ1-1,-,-,TGTGCCAGCAACAAAGACTGGGGGAACACTGAAGCTTTCTTT,CASNKDWGNTEAFF
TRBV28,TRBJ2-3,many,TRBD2,TGTGCCAGCAGTCCGCCGCTAACTAGCGTGCGAGATACGCAGTATTTT,CASSPPLTSVRDTQYF
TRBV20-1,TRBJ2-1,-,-,TGCAGTGCACCTAGCTCCTACAATGAGCAGTTCTTC,CSAPSSYNEQFF
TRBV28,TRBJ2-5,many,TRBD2,TGTGCCAGCAGTTTATTGGGACTAGCGGAGGGGGGGGAGACCCAGTACTTC,CASSLLGLAEGGETQYF
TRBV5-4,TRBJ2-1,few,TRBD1,TGTGCCAGCAGTTTGGGGGGACAGGGAAATGAGCAGTTCTTC,CASSLGGQGNEQFF
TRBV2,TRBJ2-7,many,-,TGTGCCAGCAGTGACTTAGGGCTAGCTTACGAGCAGTACTTC,CASSDLGLAYEQYF
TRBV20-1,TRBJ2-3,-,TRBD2,TGTTTAGCGGGAGCCCCAGATACGCAGTATTTT,CLAGAPDTQYF
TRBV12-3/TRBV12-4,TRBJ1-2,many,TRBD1,TGTGCCAGCAGTACCGAGGGGGCAGGGAACTATGGCTACACCTTC,CASSTEGAGNYGYTF
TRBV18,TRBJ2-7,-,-,TGTGCCAGCTCCTATGGAAGGGCAGGACCCTACGAGCAGTACTTC,CASSYGRAGPYEQYF
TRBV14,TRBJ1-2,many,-,TGTGCCAGCAGCTTCCTACAGCTGAACTATGGCTACACCTTC,CASSFLQLNYGYTF
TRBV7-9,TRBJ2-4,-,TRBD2,TGTGCCAGCAGCCCCAAACCGGGACTAGCGGAAAACATTCAGTACTTC,CASSPKPGLAENIQYF
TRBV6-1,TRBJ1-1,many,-,TGTGCCAGCAGTGAATCTGGGATGAACACTGAAGCTTTCTTT,CASSESGMNTEAFF
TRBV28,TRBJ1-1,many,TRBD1,TGTGCCAGTCGTAAGACAGGGCGCAGGCTAGATACTGAAGCTTTCTTT,CASRKTGRRLDTEAFF
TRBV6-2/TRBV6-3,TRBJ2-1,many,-,TGTGCCAGCAGTGTGCTTTACAATGAGCAGTTCTTC,CASSVLYNEQFF
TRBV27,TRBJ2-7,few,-,TGTGCCAGTTCAGGGGACTTCCCCTACGAGCAGTACTTC,CASSGDFPYEQYF
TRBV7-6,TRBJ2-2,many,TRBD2,TGTGCCAGCAGCTTGGCACCGGGACTAGTTGGGGAGCTGTTTTTT,CASSLAPGLVGELFF
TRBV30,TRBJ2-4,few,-,TGTGCCTGGAGTGCGCTAGGGGAAAACATTCAGTACTTC,CAWSALGENIQYF
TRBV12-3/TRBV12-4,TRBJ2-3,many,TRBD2,TGTGCCAGCAGTTTAGGAGGGAGGGGCCCAGATACGCAGTATTTT,CASSLGGRGPDTQYF
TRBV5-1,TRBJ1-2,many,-,TGCGCCAGCAGCTTGCTCCTGACACAGGGTCAAACCTATGGCTACACCTTC,CASSLLLTQGQTYGYTF
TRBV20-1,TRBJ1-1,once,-,TGCAGTGCTGCCCTCCCCAACAGGGATCGCGAAGCTTTCTTT,CSAALPNRDREAFF
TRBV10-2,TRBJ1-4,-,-,TGCGCCAGCAGTGAGACAGGGCGGTCTAATGAAAAACTGTTTTTT,CASSETGRSNEKLFF
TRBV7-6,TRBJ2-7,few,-,TGTGCCAGCAGCTTAGCTGAGAGTGAGTTCTACGAGCAGTACTTC,CASSLAESEFYEQYF
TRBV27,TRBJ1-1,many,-,TGTGCCAGCGGGGACGGAGTGAACACTGAAGCTTTCTTT,CASGDGVNTEAFF
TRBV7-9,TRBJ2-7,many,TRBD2,TGTGCCAGCAGCTCAACTAGCGGTCCCTCCTACGAGCAGTACTTC,CASSSTSGPSYEQYF
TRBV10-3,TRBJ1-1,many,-,TGTGCCATCAGTGGGGACACGGGTGAAGCTTTCTTT,CAISGDTGEAFF
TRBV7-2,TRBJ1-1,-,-,TGTGCCAGCAGCCAAGATTGGCAGGGGAACACTGAAGCTTTCTTT,CASSQDWQGNTEAFF
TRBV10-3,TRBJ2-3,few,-,TGTGCCATCAGTGAGTCCGTTAGCGGAGATACGCAGTATTTT,CAISESVSGDTQYF
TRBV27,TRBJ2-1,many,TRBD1,TGTGCCAGCAGTTTTACCGGGACAGTTAACAATGAGCAGTTCTTC,CASSFTGTVNNEQFF
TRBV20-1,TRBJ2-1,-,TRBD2,TGCAGTGCTAGAAGGACTAGCGGGAGAGAAGAGCAGTTCTTC,CSARRTSGREEQFF
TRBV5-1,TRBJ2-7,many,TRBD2,TGCGCCAGCAGCTTCACGGGCGGGAGTCTCCCCTACGAGCAGTACTTC,CASSFTGGSLPYEQYF
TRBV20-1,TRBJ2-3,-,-,TGCGGTGCTCCCCGACTGGCCGCCGGTGGTACGCAGTATTTT,CGAPRLAAGGTQYF
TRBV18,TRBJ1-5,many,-,TGTGCCAGCTCACCCCGGGTCTCGTACAATGGCAATCAGCCCCAGCATTTT,CASSPRVSYNGNQPQHF
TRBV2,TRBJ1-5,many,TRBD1,TGTGCCAGCAGGGAAACAGGGGATCGAAATCAGCCCCAGCATTTT,CASRETGDRNQPQHF
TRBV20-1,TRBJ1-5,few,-,TGCAGTGCTAGAGAGACGAATCAGCCCCAGCATTTT,CSARETNQPQHF
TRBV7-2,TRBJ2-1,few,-,TGTGCCAGCAGCCCAAGGGGGAAAGGTAGCTCCTACAATGAGCAGTTCTTC,CASSPRGKGSSYNEQFF
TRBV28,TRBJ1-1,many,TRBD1,TGTGCCAGCAGTTGGACAGGGGCAAAGAACACTGAAGCTTTCTTT,CASSWTGAKNTEAFF
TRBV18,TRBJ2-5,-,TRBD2,TGTGCCAGCTCGCGGGAACTAGCGGTGCAGGGGACCCAGTACTTC,CASSRELAVQGTQYF
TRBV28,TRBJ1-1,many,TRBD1,TGTGCCAGCAGTTTACCCGAAAAGGGGGCGGGAATTTTGGACACTGAAGCTTTCTTT,CASSLPEKGAGILDTEAFF
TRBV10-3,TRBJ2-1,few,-,TGTGCCACCCTCCAGGACAGATACAATGAGCAGTTCTTC,CATLQDRYNEQFF
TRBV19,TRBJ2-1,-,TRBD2,TGTGCCAGTAGGAGGGCGGGAGGGCTCTACAATGAGCAGTTCTTC,CASRRAGGLYNEQFF
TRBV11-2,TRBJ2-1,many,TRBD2,TGTGCCAGCAGCTTAGATCCACTGACTAGCGATGAGCAGTTCTTC,CASSLDPLTSDEQFF
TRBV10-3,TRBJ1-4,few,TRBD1,TGTGCCATCAGGGGGACAGCTTCTAATGAAAAACTGTTTTTT,CAIRGTASNEKLFF
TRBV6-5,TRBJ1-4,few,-,TGTGCCAGCAGTTACTCTGGACCGGGAAATGAAAAACTGTTTTTT,CASSYSGPGNEKLFF
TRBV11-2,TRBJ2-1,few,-,TGTGCCAGCAGTCCGTGGGAACGGGAGCAGTTCTTC,CASSPWEREQFF
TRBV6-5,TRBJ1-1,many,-,TGTGCCAGCAGTTACCACCTAGCAGGGGTGGGGACTGAAGCTTTCTTT,CASSYHLAGVGTEAFF